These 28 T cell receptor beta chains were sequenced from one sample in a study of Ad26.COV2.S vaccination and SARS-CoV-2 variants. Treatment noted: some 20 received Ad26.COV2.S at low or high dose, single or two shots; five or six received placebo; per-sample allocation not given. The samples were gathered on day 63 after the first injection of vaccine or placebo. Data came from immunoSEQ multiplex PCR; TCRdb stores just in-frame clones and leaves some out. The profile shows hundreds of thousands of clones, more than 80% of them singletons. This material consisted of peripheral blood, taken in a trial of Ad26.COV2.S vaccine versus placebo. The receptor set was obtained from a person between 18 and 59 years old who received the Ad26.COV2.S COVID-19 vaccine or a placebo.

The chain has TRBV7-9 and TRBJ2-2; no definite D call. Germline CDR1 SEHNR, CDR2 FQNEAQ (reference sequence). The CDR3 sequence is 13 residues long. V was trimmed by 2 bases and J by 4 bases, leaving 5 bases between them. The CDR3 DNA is TGTGCCAGCAGCTTACGGACCACCGGGGAGCTGTTTTTT. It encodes CASSLRTTGELFF. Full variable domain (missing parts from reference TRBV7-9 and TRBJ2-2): DTGVSQNPRHKITKRGQNVTFRCDPISEHNRLYWYRQTLGQGPEFLTYFQNEAQLEKSRLLSDRFSAERPKGSFSTLEIQRTEQGDSAMYLCASSLRTTGELFFGEGSRLTVL.

Here the CDR3 reads CASSSRGLGTEAFF. CDR3 sequence (DNA): TGTGCCAGCAGCTCCAGGGGTTTGGGTACTGAAGCTTTCTTT. The chain is built from TRBV9 and TRBJ1-1, with D possibly TRBD1 on 6 matching bases. The CDR3 contains 14 residues. V gave up 4 bases and J gave up 5 bases, with 15 bases separating them. CDR1 and CDR2 (germline): SGDLS, YYNGEE.

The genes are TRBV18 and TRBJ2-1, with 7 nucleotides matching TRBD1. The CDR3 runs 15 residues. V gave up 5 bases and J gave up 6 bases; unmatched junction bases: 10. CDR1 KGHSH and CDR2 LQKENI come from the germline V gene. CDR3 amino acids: CASSDFQGEGNEQFF. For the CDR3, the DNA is TGTGCCAGCTCAGATTTCCAGGGGGAAGGCAATGAGCAGTTCTTC.

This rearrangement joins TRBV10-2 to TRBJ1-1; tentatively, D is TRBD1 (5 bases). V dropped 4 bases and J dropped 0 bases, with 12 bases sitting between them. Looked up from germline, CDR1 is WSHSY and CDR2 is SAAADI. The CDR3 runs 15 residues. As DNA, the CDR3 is TGCGCCAGCAGTGCGACTGACAGTGTGAACACTGAAGCTTTCTTT. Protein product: CASSATDSVNTEAFF.

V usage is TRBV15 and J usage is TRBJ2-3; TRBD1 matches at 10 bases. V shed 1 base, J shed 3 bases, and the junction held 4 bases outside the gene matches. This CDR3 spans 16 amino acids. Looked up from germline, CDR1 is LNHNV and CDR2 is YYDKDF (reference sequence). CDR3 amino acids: CATSRGAGQGTDTQYF. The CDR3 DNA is TGTGCCACCAGCAGAGGAGCGGGACAGGGGACAGATACGCAGTATTTT. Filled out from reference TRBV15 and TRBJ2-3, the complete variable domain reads DAMVIQNPRYQVTQFGKPVTLSCSQTLNHNVMYWYQQKSSQAPKLLFHYYDKDFNNEADTPDNFQSRRPNTSFCFLDIRSPGLGDTAMYLCATSRGAGQGTDTQYFGPGTRLTVL.

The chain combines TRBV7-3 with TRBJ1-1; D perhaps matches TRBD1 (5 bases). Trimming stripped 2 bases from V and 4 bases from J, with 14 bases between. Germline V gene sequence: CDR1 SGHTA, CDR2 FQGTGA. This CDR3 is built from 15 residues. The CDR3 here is CASSLVDGGGTEAFF. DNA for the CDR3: TGTGCCAGCAGCTTAGTGGACGGGGGAGGCACTGAAGCTTTCTTT.

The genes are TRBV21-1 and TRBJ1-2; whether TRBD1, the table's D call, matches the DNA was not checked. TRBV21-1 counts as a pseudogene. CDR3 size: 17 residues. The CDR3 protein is CASSPYLGHRDLYGYTF. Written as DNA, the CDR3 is TGTGCCAGCAGCCCGTATCTAGGACACAGGGATCTCTACGGCTACACCTTC.

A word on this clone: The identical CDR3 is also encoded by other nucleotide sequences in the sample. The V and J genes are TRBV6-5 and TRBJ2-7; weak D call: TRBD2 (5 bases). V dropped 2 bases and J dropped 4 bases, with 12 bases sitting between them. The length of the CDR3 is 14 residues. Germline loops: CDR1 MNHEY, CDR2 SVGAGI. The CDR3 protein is CASSYSGGRYEQYF. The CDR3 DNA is TGTGCCAGCAGTTACAGCGGCGGACGATACGAGCAGTACTTC.

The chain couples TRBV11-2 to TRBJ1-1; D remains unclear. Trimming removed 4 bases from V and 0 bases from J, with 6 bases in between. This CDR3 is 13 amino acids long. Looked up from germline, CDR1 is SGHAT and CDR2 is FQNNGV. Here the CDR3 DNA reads TGTGCCAGCAGCTCGGATTTGAACACTGAAGCTTTCTTT. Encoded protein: CASSSDLNTEAFF.

The CDR3 is CASSPTQNTEAFF. In nucleotides, the CDR3 is TGTGCCAGCAGCCCGACCCAGAACACTGAAGCTTTCTTT. This rearrangement joins TRBV13 to TRBJ1-1; D not resolved. The CDR3 totals 13 residues. V was shortened by 5 bases and J by 1 base, with 8 bases between the two germline ends. Germline CDR1 and CDR2: PRHDT and FYEKMQ (reference sequence).

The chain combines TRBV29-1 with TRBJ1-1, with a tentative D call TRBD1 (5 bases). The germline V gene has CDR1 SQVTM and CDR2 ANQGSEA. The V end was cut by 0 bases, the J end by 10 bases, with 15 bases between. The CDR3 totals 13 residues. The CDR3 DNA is TGCAGCGTTGAAGATTGGGACCCGGAGAGAGCTTTCTTT. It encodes CSVEDWDPERAFF.

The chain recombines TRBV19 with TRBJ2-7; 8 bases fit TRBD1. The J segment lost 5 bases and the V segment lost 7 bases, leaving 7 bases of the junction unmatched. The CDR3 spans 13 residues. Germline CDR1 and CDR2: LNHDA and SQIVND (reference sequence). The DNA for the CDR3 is TGTGCCAGTAACGACAGGGGAGTAGACGAGCAGTACTTC. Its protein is CASNDRGVDEQYF.

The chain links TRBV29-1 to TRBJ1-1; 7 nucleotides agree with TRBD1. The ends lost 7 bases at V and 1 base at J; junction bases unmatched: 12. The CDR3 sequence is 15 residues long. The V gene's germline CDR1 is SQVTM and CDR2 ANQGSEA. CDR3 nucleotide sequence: TGCAGCGGCTGGCGGACTCCAGGGGGGAACACTGAAGCTTTCTTT. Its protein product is CSGWRTPGGNTEAFF.

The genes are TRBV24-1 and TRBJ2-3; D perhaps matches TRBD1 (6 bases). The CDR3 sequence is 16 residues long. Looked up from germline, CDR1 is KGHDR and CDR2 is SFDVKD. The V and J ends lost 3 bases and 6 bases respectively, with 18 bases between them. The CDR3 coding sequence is TGTGCCACCAGTGATGCGGCAGGGGCCTTTGCCGATACGCAGTATTTT. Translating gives CATSDAAGAFADTQYF.

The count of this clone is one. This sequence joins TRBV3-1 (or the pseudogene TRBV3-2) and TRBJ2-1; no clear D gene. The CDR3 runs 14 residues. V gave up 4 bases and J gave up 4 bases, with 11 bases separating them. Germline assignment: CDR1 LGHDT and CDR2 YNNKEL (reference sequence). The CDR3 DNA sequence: TGTGCCAGCAGCCCTATGACACCGTACAATGAGCAGTTCTTC. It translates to CASSPMTPYNEQFF.

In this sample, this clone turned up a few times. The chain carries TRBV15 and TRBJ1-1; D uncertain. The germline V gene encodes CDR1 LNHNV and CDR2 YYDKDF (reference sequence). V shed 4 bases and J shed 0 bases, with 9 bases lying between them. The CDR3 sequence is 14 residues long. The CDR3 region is CATSNRGVNTEAFF. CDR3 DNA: TGTGCCACCAGCAACCGCGGGGTGAACACTGAAGCTTTCTTT.

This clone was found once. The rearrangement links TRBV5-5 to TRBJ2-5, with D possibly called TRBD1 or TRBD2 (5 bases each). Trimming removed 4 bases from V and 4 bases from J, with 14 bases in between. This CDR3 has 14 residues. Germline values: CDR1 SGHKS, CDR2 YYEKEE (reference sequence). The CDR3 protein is CASSPTGTGETQYF. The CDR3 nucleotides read TGTGCCAGCAGCCCAACCGGGACGGGAGAGACCCAGTACTTC.

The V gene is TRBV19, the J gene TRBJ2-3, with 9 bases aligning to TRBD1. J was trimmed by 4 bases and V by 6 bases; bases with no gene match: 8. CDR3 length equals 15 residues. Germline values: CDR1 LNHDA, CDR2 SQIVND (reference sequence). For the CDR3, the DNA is TGTGCCAGTAGGGCGGGGACAGGGAGGGCAGATACGCAGTATTTT. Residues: CASRAGTGRADTQYF.

Here the CDR3 reads CASSMDRGDTGELFF. CDR3 coding DNA: TGTGCCAGCAGTATGGACAGGGGAGATACCGGGGAGCTGTTTTTT. The chain carries TRBV27 and TRBJ2-2; 9 nucleotides line up with TRBD1. CDR3 length: 15 residues. Trimming took 5 bases from V and 5 from J; bases not matched to a gene: 6. The germline gives CDR1 MNHEY, CDR2 SMNVEV (reference sequence).

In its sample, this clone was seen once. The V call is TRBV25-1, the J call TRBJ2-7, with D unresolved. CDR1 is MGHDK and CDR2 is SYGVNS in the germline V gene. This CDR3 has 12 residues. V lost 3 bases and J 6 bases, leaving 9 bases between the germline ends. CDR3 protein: CASSDPQSEQYF. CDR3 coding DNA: TGTGCCAGCAGTGACCCTCAGAGCGAGCAGTACTTC.

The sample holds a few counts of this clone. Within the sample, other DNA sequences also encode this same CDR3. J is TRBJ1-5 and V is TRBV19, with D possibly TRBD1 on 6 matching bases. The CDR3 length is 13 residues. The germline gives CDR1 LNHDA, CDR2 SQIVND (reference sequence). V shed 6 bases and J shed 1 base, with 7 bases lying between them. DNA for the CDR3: TGTGCCAGTAGCGGACAGAGCAATCAGCCCCAGCATTTT. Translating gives CASSGQSNQPQHF.

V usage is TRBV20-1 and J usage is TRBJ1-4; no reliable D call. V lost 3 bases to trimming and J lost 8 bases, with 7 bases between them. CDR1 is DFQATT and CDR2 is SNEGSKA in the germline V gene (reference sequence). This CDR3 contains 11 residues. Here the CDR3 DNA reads TGCAGTGCTAGCGGATCAGAAAAACTGTTTTTT. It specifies CSASGSEKLFF.

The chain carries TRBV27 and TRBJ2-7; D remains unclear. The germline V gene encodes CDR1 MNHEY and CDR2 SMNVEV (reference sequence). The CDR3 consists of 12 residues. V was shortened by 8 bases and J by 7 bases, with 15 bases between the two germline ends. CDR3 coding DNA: TGTGCCAGCGGGCTGATTAGGCAGGAGCAGTACTTC. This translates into CASGLIRQEQYF.

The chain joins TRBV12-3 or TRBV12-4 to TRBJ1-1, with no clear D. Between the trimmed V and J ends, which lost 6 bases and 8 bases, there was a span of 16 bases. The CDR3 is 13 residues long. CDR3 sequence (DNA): TGTGCCAGCAGCTTAAACACCAGAGCAGAAGCTTTCTTT. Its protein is CASSLNTRAEAFF.

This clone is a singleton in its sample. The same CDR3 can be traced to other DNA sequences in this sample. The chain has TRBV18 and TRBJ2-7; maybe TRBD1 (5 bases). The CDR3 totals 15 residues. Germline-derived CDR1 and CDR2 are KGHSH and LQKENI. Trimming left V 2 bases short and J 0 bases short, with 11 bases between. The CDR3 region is CASSPGQGSSYEQYF. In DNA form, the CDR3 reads TGTGCCAGCTCACCAGGGCAGGGCAGCTCCTACGAGCAGTACTTC.

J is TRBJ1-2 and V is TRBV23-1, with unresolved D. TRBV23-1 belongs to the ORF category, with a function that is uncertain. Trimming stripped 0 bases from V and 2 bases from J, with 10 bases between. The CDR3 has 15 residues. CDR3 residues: CASSQSEGSNYGYTF. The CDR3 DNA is TGCGCCAGCAGTCAATCGGAGGGCAGCAACTATGGCTACACCTTC.

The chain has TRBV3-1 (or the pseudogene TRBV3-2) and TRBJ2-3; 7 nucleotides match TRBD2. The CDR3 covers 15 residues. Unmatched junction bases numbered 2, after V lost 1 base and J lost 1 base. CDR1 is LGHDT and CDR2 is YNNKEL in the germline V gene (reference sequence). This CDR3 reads CASSQALAGTDTQYF. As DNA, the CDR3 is TGTGCCAGCAGCCAAGCTCTAGCGGGCACAGATACGCAGTATTTT.

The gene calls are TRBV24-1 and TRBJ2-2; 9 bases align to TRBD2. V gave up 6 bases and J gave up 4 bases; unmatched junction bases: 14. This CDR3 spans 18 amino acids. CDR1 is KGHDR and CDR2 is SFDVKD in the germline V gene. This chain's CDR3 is CATSQVVAGGLGTGELFF. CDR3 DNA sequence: TGTGCCACCAGTCAAGTCGTGGCGGGAGGGTTGGGCACCGGGGAGCTGTTTTTT.